Listed here are 26 T cell receptor beta chains from one sample, sequenced in a study of T cell repertoires in cytomegalovirus infection. TCRdb processed the reads anew with MiXCR; each CDR3 protein has one entry. In the table there are hundreds of thousands of distinct CDR3 sequences, 17% of which are singletons. Source material: PBMCs. The receptors derive from a human donor in good health (CMV status not recorded). Some clones in this sample may be carry-over from other donors' samples.

The V and J genes are TRBV6-1 and TRBJ2-1; 9 bases align to TRBD1. Per the germline V gene, CDR1 is MNHNS and CDR2 is SASEGT. This CDR3 has 16 residues. Trimming removed 3 bases from V and 9 bases from J; junction bases left unmatched: 12. Here the CDR3 reads CASSEYPIRDRAEQFF. The DNA of the CDR3 is TGTGCCAGCAGTGAGTATCCAATACGGGACAGGGCTGAGCAGTTCTTC.

J is TRBJ2-7 and V is TRBV2; the match to TRBD1 covers 10 bases. CDR3 length: 15 amino acids. Germline values: CDR1 SNHLY, CDR2 FYNNEI. Germline trimming cut 7 bases from V and 2 bases from J; bases unmatched to any gene: 8. CDR3 amino acids: CASNQDRGAPYEQYF. The CDR3 nucleotides read TGTGCCAGCAACCAGGACAGGGGGGCTCCCTACGAGCAGTACTTC.

This clonotype was counted between two and nine times. The chain recombines TRBV28 with TRBJ1-5; 9 nucleotides match TRBD1. Germline values: CDR1 MDHEN, CDR2 SYDVKM. The CDR3 is 15 residues long. V shed 7 bases and J 8 bases; nucleotides not matched to a gene: 12. The CDR3 nucleotides read TGTGCCAGCACTCGGGACAGGGAAGGATGGGAGCCCCAGCATTTT. The encoded protein is CASTRDREGWEPQHF.

V is TRBV7-9 and J is TRBJ2-3; D may be TRBD1 or TRBD2 (6 bases each). This CDR3 has 17 amino acids. Germline CDR1 is SEHNR and CDR2 is FQNEAQ (reference sequence). V was trimmed by 5 bases and J by 2 bases, leaving 20 bases between them. The CDR3 region is CASSPGGGGALTDTQYF. In DNA form, the CDR3 reads TGTGCCAGCAGCCCCGGTGGGGGCGGGGCCCTCACAGATACGCAGTATTTT.

This chain uses TRBV18 with TRBJ2-1; 8 bases map to TRBD2. The junction had 6 bases not matched to a gene; V was cut back by 2 bases and J by 0 bases. The CDR3 is 17 residues long. Per the germline V gene, CDR1 is KGHSH and CDR2 is LQKENI. CDR3 DNA sequence: TGTGCCAGCTCACCAAATAGCGGGGTTAGCTCCTACAATGAGCAGTTCTTC. It encodes CASSPNSGVSSYNEQFF.

This clonotype was seen ten or more times. The CDR3 region has the DNA TGTGCCAGCAGTTTAAGGACACTTAATCAGCCCCAGCATTTT. It is translated as CASSLRTLNQPQHF. The rearrangement joins TRBV28 to TRBJ1-5, with D tentatively TRBD1 (5 bases). V lost 2 bases to trimming and J lost 4 bases, with 9 bases between them. Germline values: CDR1 MDHEN, CDR2 SYDVKM. This CDR3 region has 14 residues. Variable domain in full (rest from reference TRBV28 and TRBJ1-5): DVKVTQSSRYLVKRTGEKVFLECVQDMDHENMFWYRQDPGLGLRLIYFSYDVKMKEKGDIPEGYSVSREKKERFSLILESASTNQTSMYLCASSLRTLNQPQHFGDGTRLSIL.

This chain joins TRBV20-1 and TRBJ1-3; perhaps TRBD1 as D (6 bases). The V gene lost 2 bases and the J gene lost 4 bases, with 6 bases spanning the gap. The germline V gene has CDR1 DFQATT and CDR2 SNEGSKA (reference sequence). The CDR3 totals 12 residues. The CDR3: CSARQGGNTIYF. The CDR3 DNA is TGCAGTGCTAGACAGGGGGGAAACACCATATATTTT.

Many counts were recorded for this clonotype. The rearrangement uses TRBV7-6 and TRBJ2-1; D remains ambiguous. Germline lookup yields CDR1 SGHVS and CDR2 FNYEAQ. V was shortened by 5 bases and J by 5 bases, with 13 bases between the two germline ends. The CDR3 has 14 residues. The CDR3 DNA sequence: TGTGCCAGCAGCGCCTGGGCCCTGGACAATGAGCAGTTCTTC. Residues: CASSAWALDNEQFF.

In DNA, the CDR3 is TGCAGTGCTAGAGGCGAATTCGATACGCAGTATTTT. It translates to CSARGEFDTQYF. The chain recombines TRBV20-1 with TRBJ2-3; D unresolved. Germline V gene sequence: CDR1 DFQATT, CDR2 SNEGSKA (reference sequence). This CDR3 spans 12 amino acids. The V end was cut by 1 base, the J end by 6 bases, with 8 bases between.

Remarks on this clonotype: The junction does not match germline at one end; this may be a read error. The chain joins TRBV5-8 to TRBJ1-3; D remains ambiguous. The CDR3 sequence is 13 residues long. CDR1 and CDR2 from the germline V gene are SGHTS and YDEGEE. The CDR3 region has the DNA TGCGCCAGCATGCCGGGCCCTGGAAACACCATATATTTT. Encoded protein: CASMPGPGNTIYF. Complete variable domain (other parts from reference TRBV5-8 and TRBJ1-3): EAGVTQSPTHLIKTRGQQATLRCSPISGHTSVYWYQQALGLGLQFLLWYDEGEERNRGNFPPRFSGRQFPNYSSELNVNALELEDSALYLCASMPGPGNTIYFGEGSWLTVV.

This clonotype was seen a handful of times. This chain links TRBV6-5 with TRBJ2-7; D not certain. Trimming left V 6 bases short and J 5 bases short, with 11 bases between. This CDR3 is 12 amino acids long. From germline, CDR1 is MNHEY and CDR2 SVGAGI. The CDR3 loop is CASSRRGDEQYF. The CDR3 DNA reads as TGTGCCAGCAGCCGGCGTGGGGACGAGCAGTACTTC.

CDR3 DNA sequence: TGTGCCAGCACCGGGACAGTAATCACCGGGGAGCTGTTTTTT. Encoded protein: CASTGTVITGELFF. The rearrangement links TRBV2 to TRBJ2-2, with TRBD1 matching over 7 bases. The CDR3 consists of 14 residues. CDR1 and CDR2 from the germline V gene are SNHLY and FYNNEI. With V trimmed by 7 bases and J by 4 bases, 6 bases remained unmatched.

This chain uses TRBV6-1 with TRBJ2-3; 7 bases fit TRBD2. Germline V gene lookup returns CDR1 MNHNS and CDR2 SASEGT. V trimming: 6 bases; J trimming: 4 bases; junction bases outside the gene matches: 7. This CDR3 has 14 residues. This chain's CDR3 is CASSATSVSDTQYF. For the CDR3, the DNA is TGTGCCAGCAGCGCCACTAGCGTTTCAGATACGCAGTATTTT.

This clonotype was detected ten times or more. The V gene is TRBV28, the J gene TRBJ2-5; D might be TRBD1 (5 bases). The germline CDR1 and CDR2 sequences are MDHEN and SYDVKM. CDR3 length: 13 amino acids. With 6 bases removed from V and 5 bases from J, the gap between germline ends came to 13 bases. CDR3 in amino acids: CASRAGSAETQYF. CDR3 DNA sequence: TGTGCCAGCAGAGCAGGGTCCGCTGAGACCCAGTACTTC.

This clonotype was seen only a few times. The CDR3 nucleotides read TGTGCCAGCAGTTGGGACACCCAAGGGGCTGAAGCTTTCTTT. Translating it yields CASSWDTQGAEAFF. This chain joins TRBV2 and TRBJ1-1; maybe TRBD1 (6 bases). Germline-derived CDR1 and CDR2 are SNHLY and FYNNEI. V lost 5 bases and J lost 6, with 16 bases in between. The CDR3 runs 14 residues.

This chain joins TRBV20-1 and TRBJ1-6; perhaps TRBD1 as D (6 bases). Germline V gene sequence: CDR1 DFQATT, CDR2 SNEGSKA (reference sequence). V was clipped by 3 bases and J by 1 base, with 13 bases between them. The CDR3 consists of 16 residues. The DNA of the CDR3 is TGCAGTGCTAGCTCTAGGCAGGGGTCCTATAATTCACCCCTCCACTTT. This encodes CSASSRQGSYNSPLHF.

This clonotype was seen only a few times. This chain joins TRBV5-1 and TRBJ2-5, with D uncertain. V was clipped by 0 bases and J by 0 bases, with 6 bases between them. CDR3 size: 14 residues. Per germline, CDR1 SGHRS and CDR2 YFSETQ. The CDR3 here is CASSLAGYQETQYF. In DNA, the CDR3 is TGCGCCAGCAGCTTGGCCGGGTACCAAGAGACCCAGTACTTC.

This clonotype was counted only a few times. One end of the junction does not line up with germline, which may come from a read error. CDR3 sequence: CASPPPGPRTDTQYF. The CDR3 DNA is TGTGCCAGCCCCCCACCGGGGCCCCGCACTGATACGCAGTATTTT. The chain is built from TRBV7-9 and TRBJ2-3; D assignment may be TRBD1 or TRBD2 (5 bases each). Germline V CDR1 and CDR2: SEHNR, FQNEAQ (reference sequence). The CDR3 covers 15 residues.

This clonotype was picked up many times. The CDR3 region is CASRIRLAGDNEQFF. The CDR3 DNA reads TGTGCCAGCAGGATCAGACTAGCGGGGGACAATGAGCAGTTCTTC. J is TRBJ2-1 and V is TRBV6-1, with 12 positions matching TRBD2. J lost 5 bases, V lost 6 bases, and 5 bases had no gene match. There are 15 residues in the CDR3. Germline CDR1 is MNHNS and CDR2 is SASEGT.

In its sample, this clonotype was seen many times. The V gene is TRBV20-1, the J gene TRBJ2-7; D call uncertain. The V gene lost 0 bases and the J gene lost 4 bases, with 22 bases spanning the gap. This CDR3 is 17 amino acids long. The germline V gene has CDR1 DFQATT and CDR2 SNEGSKA (reference sequence). Here the CDR3 reads CSARDLLTSGPLYEQYF. The CDR3 coding sequence is TGCAGTGCTAGAGACTTACTTACTTCCGGGCCCCTTTACGAGCAGTACTTC.

This clonotype was observed at least ten times. The V and J genes are TRBV24-1 and TRBJ2-5; 11 nucleotides align to TRBD1. The junction had 6 bases not matched to a gene; V was cut back by 3 bases and J by 4 bases. The CDR3 contains 16 residues. Germline CDR1 reads KGHDR; CDR2 reads SFDVKD. The CDR3 DNA sequence: TGTGCCACCAGTGATGACTGGACAGGGGGCCGAGAGACCCAGTACTTC. This encodes CATSDDWTGGRETQYF.

This clonotype was picked up one time. This sequence may be a read error, since a much larger clone differs from it by one base. The chain uses TRBV12-5 and TRBJ1-2; the D is unclear. Germline loops: CDR1 LGHNT, CDR2 FRNRAP. The CDR3 is made up of 15 amino acids. The CDR3 DNA sequence: TGTGCTAGTGCCCGGGAAGCCGGCTCTTTACATGGCTACTCCTTC. It yields the protein CASAREAGSLHGYSF.

This clonotype has a count of ten or more. This chain connects TRBV7-2 to TRBJ2-7; D is perhaps TRBD1 or TRBD2 (6 bases each). The germline gives CDR1 SGHTA, CDR2 FQGNSA. The CDR3 contains 14 residues. Trimming removed 4 bases from V and 2 bases from J, with 12 bases in between. The CDR3 DNA follows: TGTGCCAGCAGCTCCGCGGGACACACCTACGAGCAGTACTTC. This gives the protein CASSSAGHTYEQYF.

This clonotype was picked up many times. V usage is TRBV7-2 and J usage is TRBJ2-7, with a possible D match to TRBD2 (5 bases). Per the germline V gene, CDR1 is SGHTA and CDR2 is FQGNSA. This CDR3 has 14 residues. Trimming pared 1 base from V and 5 bases from J, leaving 12 bases between. CDR3 nucleotide sequence: TGTGCCAGCAGCTTAGTGCCTAGCACCGACGAGCAGTACTTC. It is translated as CASSLVPSTDEQYF.

The chain joins TRBV24-1 to TRBJ2-5; TRBD1 aligns across 7 bases. There are 15 residues in the CDR3. The junction had 4 bases not matched to a gene; V was cut back by 4 bases and J by 0 bases. Germline CDR1 reads KGHDR; CDR2 reads SFDVKD. CDR3 in DNA: TGTGCCACCAGTGACTGGGGACAGTACCAAGAGACCCAGTACTTC. This codes for CATSDWGQYQETQYF.

The V call is TRBV27, the J call TRBJ1-6; D gene unclear. Trimming took off 3 bases at V and 6 bases at J, with 9 bases between the two ends. The CDR3 spans 14 residues. Germline assignment: CDR1 MNHEY and CDR2 SMNVEV (reference sequence). CDR3 loop: CASSLWQFNSPLHF. CDR3 in DNA: TGTGCCAGCAGTTTGTGGCAGTTTAATTCACCCCTCCACTTT.